One sample yielded the 9 T cell receptor beta chains listed below, sequenced in a study of cytomegalovirus exposure and HLA in healthy donors. The PCR ran on 60 Vbeta and 13 Jbeta primers. Sequencing was performed with immunoSEQ multiplex PCR; in TCRdb, only in-frame clones are kept and a portion is missing. The sample shows roughly 190,000 clones, around 78% of them seen only once. The sequencing input was PBMCs. Every receptor here comes from a woman aged 25 to 45 in good health and CMV-seropositive.

The J gene is TRBJ1-1, the V gene TRBV5-4; no clear D gene. The CDR3 spans 12 residues. Germline V gene sequence: CDR1 SGHNT, CDR2 YYREEE (reference sequence). V was shortened by 3 bases and J by 8 bases, with 11 bases between the two germline ends. CDR3 sequence reads: CASSSPYLEAFF. The CDR3 region has the DNA TGTGCCAGCAGCTCACCCTACTTAGAAGCTTTCTTT.

V gene TRBV5-4 combines with J gene TRBJ2-1; D uncertain. CDR1 and CDR2 (germline): SGHNT, YYREEE (reference sequence). The CDR3 runs 15 residues. V was clipped by 0 bases and J by 7 bases, with 14 bases between them. The CDR3 protein is CASSLDPAGGNEQFF. The CDR3 nucleotides are TGTGCCAGCAGCTTGGATCCGGCAGGTGGGAATGAGCAGTTCTTC.

The V and J genes are TRBV28 and TRBJ1-2; TRBD1 matches at 9 bases. The V segment lost 5 bases and the J segment 3 bases; nucleotides outside the gene matches: 10. Per germline, CDR1 MDHEN and CDR2 SYDVKM. This CDR3 has 16 amino acids. CDR3 bases: TGTGCCAGCAGTGCAACCGGGACAGGGTTGGACTATGGCTACACCTTC. Protein sequence: CASSATGTGLDYGYTF.

The rearrangement uses TRBV30 and TRBJ1-2; D is uncertain. CDR3 length: 12 residues. V shed 0 bases and J shed 7 bases, with 9 bases lying between them. The germline CDR1 and CDR2 sequences are GTSNPN and SVGIG (reference sequence). CDR3 sequence reads: CAWSVGVSGYTF. Written as DNA, the CDR3 is TGTGCCTGGAGTGTTGGAGTAAGTGGCTACACCTTC. Full variable domain (outside the CDR3, taken from reference TRBV30 and TRBJ1-2): SQTIHQWPATLVQPVGSPLSLECTVEGTSNPNLYWYRQAAGRGLQLLFYSVGIGQISSEVPQNLSASRPQDRQFILSSKKLLLSDSGFYLCAWSVGVSGYTFGSGTRLTVV.

The rearrangement uses TRBV9 and TRBJ1-1, with 7 positions matching TRBD1. The CDR3 consists of 15 residues. J gave up 1 base and V 3 bases, and 6 bases lay outside the gene matches. From germline, CDR1 is SGDLS and CDR2 YYNGEE. CDR3 bases: TGTGCCAGCAGCGGGGGACAGATGCAGAACACTGAAGCTTTCTTT. The encoded protein is CASSGGQMQNTEAFF.

The chain recombines TRBV5-1 with TRBJ1-4; the D gene is possibly TRBD1 (5 bases). The CDR3 length is 15 residues. Trimming cost V 2 bases and J 7 bases, with 15 bases left between them. Germline loops: CDR1 SGHRS, CDR2 YFSETQ. This CDR3 is CASSFGTRGSEKLFF. DNA of the CDR3: TGCGCCAGCAGCTTCGGAACTCGGGGGAGTGAAAAACTGTTTTTT.

This clone turned up a few times. This rearrangement joins TRBV7-2 to TRBJ2-3; no reliable D call. Trimming took off 1 base at V and 1 base at J, with 18 bases between the two ends. The V gene's germline CDR1 is SGHTA and CDR2 FQGNSA. The CDR3 runs 18 residues. CDR3 DNA sequence: TGTGCCAGCAGCTTAGTTTCCCCCTACGAAAGCGGCACAGATACGCAGTATTTT. It yields the protein CASSLVSPYESGTDTQYF.

The rearrangement links TRBV7-2 to TRBJ1-5; TRBD1 is a possible D gene (5 bases). Germline V lookup: CDR1 SGHTA, CDR2 FQGNSA. Trimming removed 7 bases from V and 6 bases from J, with 16 bases in between. The CDR3 consists of 14 residues. The CDR3 DNA reads as TGTGCCAGCACCCCTTGGGGGGAAAGTCAGCCCCAGCATTTT. Translating gives CASTPWGESQPQHF. Using reference TRBV7-2 and TRBJ1-5 for the parts outside the CDR3, the full variable domain is GAGVSQSPSNKVTEKGKDVELRCDPISGHTALYWYRQSLGQGLEFLIYFQGNSAPDKSGLPSDRFSAERTGGSVSTLTIQRTQQEDSAVYLCASTPWGESQPQHFGDGTRLSIL.

J is TRBJ2-1 and V is TRBV11-2; tentative D call: TRBD1 (5 bases). The CDR3 totals 15 residues. Germline V gives CDR1 SGHAT, CDR2 FQNNGV. Deletions cut 5 bases from V and 0 bases from J, with 11 bases between. The CDR3 DNA sequence: TGTGCCAGCAGCGTTCTCGACAGCTCCTACAATGAGCAGTTCTTC. It codes for CASSVLDSSYNEQFF. The complete variable domain, with remaining parts taken from reference TRBV11-2 and TRBJ2-1, reads EAGVAQSPRYKIIEKRQSVAFWCNPISGHATLYWYQQILGQGPKLLIQFQNNGVVDDSQLPKDRFSAERLKGVDSTLKIQPAKLEDSAVYLCASSVLDSSYNEQFFGPGTRLTVL.